This note documents a single T cell receptor beta chain sequence. As yet, its antigen is unknown. These data belong to a study of radiotherapy plus CTLA-4 blockade in lung cancer. At the level of the study: Around a sixth of patients responded objectively, and roughly 30% achieved disease control.

People whose metastatic non-small-cell lung cancer was chemo-refractory got focal radiation along with CTLA-4 blockade by ipilimumab. Germline V lookup: CDR1 SNHLY, CDR2 FYNNEI. Deletions cut 1 base from V and 0 bases from J, with 7 bases between. This CDR3 is built from 14 residues. General study findings and limits: It was early blood T cell clone dynamics, with interferon-beta, that reportedly best predicted response. An expansion of tumor-derived TCR clones occurred in blood after radiotherapy plus ipilimumab.

The repertoire was sequenced with immunoSEQ multiplex PCR; TCRdb's copy has only in-frame clones and lacks some. The sample holds roughly 53,000 clones, approximately 79% seen once. This sample comprised peripheral blood, obtained from a patient treated with radiotherapy plus ipilimumab. The V and J genes are TRBV2 and TRBJ2-7; D is ambiguous. This sequence originates from a human donor with non-small cell lung cancer who had a partial response to radiotherapy plus ipilimumab. DNA of the CDR3: TGTGCCAGCAGTGAAGTGGCCAGCTCCTACGAGCAGTACTTC. Amino acid sequence: CASSEVASSYEQYF. The full variable domain, completed using reference TRBV2 and TRBJ2-7, is EPEVTQTPSHQVTQMGQEVILRCVPISNHLYFYWYRQILGQKVEFLVSFYNNEISEKSEIFDDQFSVERPDGSNFTLKIRSTKLEDSAMYFCASSEVASSYEQYFGPGTRLTVT.